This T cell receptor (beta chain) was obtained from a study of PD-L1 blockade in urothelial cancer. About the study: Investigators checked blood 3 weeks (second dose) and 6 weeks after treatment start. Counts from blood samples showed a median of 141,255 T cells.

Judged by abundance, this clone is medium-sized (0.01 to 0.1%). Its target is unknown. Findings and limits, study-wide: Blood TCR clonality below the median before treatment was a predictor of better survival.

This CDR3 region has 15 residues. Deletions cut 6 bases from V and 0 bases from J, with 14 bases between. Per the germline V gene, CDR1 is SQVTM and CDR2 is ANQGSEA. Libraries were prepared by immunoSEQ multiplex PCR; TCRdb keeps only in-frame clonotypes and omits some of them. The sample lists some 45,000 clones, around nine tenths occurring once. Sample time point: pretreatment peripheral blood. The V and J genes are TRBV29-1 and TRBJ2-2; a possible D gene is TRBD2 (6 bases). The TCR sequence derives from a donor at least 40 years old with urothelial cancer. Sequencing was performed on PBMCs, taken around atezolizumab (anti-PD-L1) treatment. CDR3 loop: CSVRRGTTNTGELFF. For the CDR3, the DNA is TGCAGCGTCAGACGGGGGACGACGAACACCGGGGAGCTGTTTTTT.